The rows below give T cell receptor beta chains drawn from one sample of a study of blood T cell repertoires in COVID-19. Repertoires were generated with immunoSEQ multiplex PCR, while TCRdb's copy carries only in-frame clones and drops some. This sample has roughly 250,000 clones, with under 95% found just once. The sample consisted of PBMCs or T cells enriched from blood (not recorded which). These receptors were taken from a middle-aged woman with acute COVID-19. CDR3s include the opening cysteine and the closing phenylalanine or tryptophan. D genes are given only for firm matches. Not all rows give a size; the values are once, few, many and, for expanded clones, a class.

J | V | size | D | CDR3 | DNA
TRBJ2-7 | TRBV4-2 | . | . | CASSLTDGLLYEQYF | TGTGCCAGCAGTCTAACCGACGGACTCCTCTACGAGCAGTACTTC
TRBJ2-7 | TRBV29-1 | . | TRBD1 | CSVELRQGRREQYF | TGCAGCGTTGAATTAAGACAGGGTCGGAGGGAGCAGTACTTC
TRBJ1-1 | TRBV20-1 | . | . | CSPGRVGEAFF | TGCAGCCCCGGCAGGGTCGGTGAAGCTTTCTTT
TRBJ1-5 | TRBV19 | . | TRBD1 | CASSMDREFSQPQHF | TGTGCCAGTAGTATGGACAGGGAATTTAGTCAGCCCCAGCATTTT
TRBJ2-7 | TRBV5-4 | . | . | CASSLAGQGRMYEQYF | TGTGCCAGCAGCTTGGCCGGGCAGGGAAGGATGTACGAGCAGTACTTC
TRBJ2-7 | TRBV24-1 | . | TRBD1 | CATSDSGQGIGYEQYF | TGTGCCACCAGTGATTCCGGACAGGGTATAGGATACGAGCAGTACTTC
TRBJ1-5 | TRBV30 | . | TRBD1 | CAWGQAGQPQHF | TGTGCCTGGGGACAGGCTGGCCAGCCCCAGCATTTT
TRBJ2-3 | TRBV15 | . | TRBD2 | CATSLGGRVTDTQYF | TGTGCCACCAGTTTGGGCGGGAGGGTCACAGATACGCAGTATTTT
TRBJ1-6 | TRBV7-2 | . | . | CASSLGAGAVGSPLHF | TGTGCCAGCAGCTTAGGTGCAGGGGCAGTAGGATCACCCCTCCACTTT
TRBJ2-1 | TRBV9 | . | TRBD2 | CASSVGLAGDNEQFF | TGTGCCAGCAGCGTAGGACTAGCGGGAGACAATGAGCAGTTCTTC
TRBJ2-7 | TRBV6-5 | . | TRBD2 | CASSLAGFSYEQYF | TGTGCCAGCAGCCTAGCGGGATTCTCCTACGAGCAGTACTTC
TRBJ2-3 | TRBV9 | . | TRBD1 | CASSVEGAGTDTQYF | TGTGCCAGCAGCGTAGAGGGGGCAGGCACAGATACGCAGTATTTT
TRBJ2-3 | TRBV28 | few | TRBD2 | CASSPRTSRHTQYF | TGTGCCAGCAGTCCCCGGACTAGCCGGCATACGCAGTATTTT
TRBJ2-3 | TRBV7-2 | once | TRBD1 | CASSLGGGGGTDTQYF | TGTGCCAGCAGCTTAGGAGGGGGCGGAGGCACAGATACGCAGTATTTT
TRBJ2-1 | TRBV11-2 | . | . | CASSLDRGSVYNEQFF | TGTGCCAGCAGCTTAGATCGGGGTAGTGTTTACAATGAGCAGTTCTTC
TRBJ1-2 | TRBV6-5 | . | TRBD1 | CANSGRQGRDYGYTF | TGTGCCAATTCAGGGCGACAGGGAAGAGACTATGGCTACACCTTC
TRBJ2-1 | TRBV27 | . | TRBD1 | CASSRTGDYNEQFF | TGTGCCAGCAGTCGGACAGGAGACTACAATGAGCAGTTCTTC
TRBJ2-3 | TRBV18 | . | . | CASSPIGDTQYF | TGTGCCAGCTCTCCTATTGGAGATACGCAGTATTTT
TRBJ2-2 | TRBV5-6 | . | TRBD1 | CASSLARGPGGFTGELFF | TGTGCCAGCAGCTTGGCAAGGGGTCCAGGGGGCTTCACCGGGGAGCTGTTTTTT
TRBJ1-4 | TRBV6-2/TRBV6-3 | . | . | CASSYSYGTNEKLFF | TGTGCCAGCAGTTACTCGTACGGGACTAATGAAAAACTGTTTTTT
TRBJ2-7 | TRBV19 | . | . | CASSNKGRVAYEQYF | TGTGCCAGTAGTAATAAGGGCAGGGTGGCCTACGAGCAGTACTTC
TRBJ2-1 | TRBV3-1/TRBV3-2 | . | TRBD2 | CASSYLAGGYNEQFF | TGTGCCAGCAGCTACCTAGCGGGGGGTTACAATGAGCAGTTCTTC
TRBJ1-2 | TRBV20-1 | once | . | CSAGGGYGYTF | TGCAGTGCGGGGGGAGGCTATGGCTACACCTTC
TRBJ1-3 | TRBV28 | . | TRBD1 | CASSSLIDRGEGNTIYF | TGTGCCAGCAGCTCCCTGATCGACAGGGGGGAGGGAAACACCATATATTTT
TRBJ2-7 | TRBV11-3 | . | TRBD2 | CASSLMASGGEEQYF | TGTGCCAGCAGCTTAATGGCTAGCGGGGGAGAAGAGCAGTACTTC
TRBJ1-5 | TRBV4-2 | . | . | CASSQAVQGGNQPQHF | TGTGCCAGCAGCCAAGCAGTACAGGGTGGCAATCAGCCCCAGCATTTT
TRBJ1-3 | TRBV2 | . | . | CASNTNSGNTIYF | TGTGCCAGCAACACCAACTCTGGAAACACCATATATTTT
TRBJ2-1 | TRBV5-5 | many | TRBD2 | CASKVAGGLSSYNEQFF | TGTGCCAGCAAGGTAGCGGGGGGTCTCAGCTCCTACAATGAGCAGTTCTTC
TRBJ1-2 | TRBV11-2 | . | . | CASSPKPVRPEVGYTF | TGTGCCAGCAGCCCGAAGCCTGTGAGGCCAGAGGTTGGCTACACCTTC
TRBJ2-5 | TRBV3-1/TRBV3-2 | . | TRBD2 | CASSQDGRGGLETQYF | TGTGCCAGCAGCCAAGATGGCCGGGGGGGCTTAGAGACCCAGTACTTC
TRBJ1-4 | TRBV10-1 | few | . | CASSLVIFGLISEKLFF | TGCGCCAGCAGTTTGGTGATATTCGGTTTGATTAGTGAAAAACTGTTTTTT
TRBJ1-1 | TRBV2 | once | . | CASNMWLNTEAFF | TGTGCCAGCAACATGTGGTTGAACACTGAAGCTTTCTTT
TRBJ2-7 | TRBV9 | . | TRBD2 | CASSPRTSGGYEQYF | TGTGCCAGCAGCCCCCGTACTAGCGGGGGTTACGAGCAGTACTTC
TRBJ2-7 | TRBV7-2 | . | TRBD2 | CASSLSRTSGGYEQYF | TGTGCCAGCAGCTTAAGTAGGACTAGCGGGGGTTACGAGCAGTACTTC
TRBJ2-7 | TRBV25-1 | . | TRBD2 | CASSEWGLARGFYEQYF | TGTGCCAGCAGTGAATGGGGACTAGCGCGAGGTTTCTACGAGCAGTACTTC
TRBJ1-1 | TRBV18 | . | . | CASSETLNTEAFF | TGTGCCAGCTCAGAGACATTGAACACTGAAGCTTTCTTT
TRBJ1-1 | TRBV4-3 | . | . | CASSQDPTGTTEAFF | TGCGCCAGCAGCCAAGATCCCACAGGGACCACTGAAGCTTTCTTT
TRBJ2-3 | TRBV30 | . | . | CAWRQKGAGADTQYF | TGTGCCTGGAGACAAAAGGGAGCAGGGGCAGATACGCAGTATTTT
TRBJ1-1 | TRBV29-1 | few | . | CSVAGRANTEAFF | TGCAGCGTTGCCGGGAGGGCGAACACTGAAGCTTTCTTT